Listed below are T cell receptor beta chains from one sample, sequenced in a study of shared clonotypes between healthy human individuals. Sequencing was performed with immunoSEQ multiplex PCR; in TCRdb, only in-frame clones are kept and a portion is missing. The repertoire has about 600,000 clones, around 76% of them found once; the top ten carry 12%. Material for sequencing was PBMCs. Receptor source: a woman aged 40 to 50 in good health. Some clones in this sample may be carry-over from other donors' samples. The CDR3 runs from the conserved cysteine through the conserved F or W. D genes are given only for firm matches. The size of a clone is reported for some rows only, either as once, few or many, or as a class for expanded clones.

CDR3aa: CASSEGLVVEQFF; CDR3nt: TGTGCCAGCAGTGAAGGGTTGGTGGTAGAGCAGTTCTTC; j_gene: TRBJ2-1; d_gene: -; abundance: -; v_gene: TRBV25-1; len: 13
CDR3aa: CASSFSGHYNEQFF; CDR3nt: TGTGCCAGCAGTTTTAGCGGGCACTACAATGAGCAGTTCTTC; j_gene: TRBJ2-1; d_gene: TRBD2; abundance: -; v_gene: TRBV28; len: 14
CDR3aa: CASSTTTSPTLEQFF; CDR3nt: TGTGCCAGCAGCACTACGACTAGTCCCACACTGGAGCAGTTCTTC; j_gene: TRBJ2-1; d_gene: -; abundance: -; v_gene: TRBV7-2; len: 15
CDR3aa: CASSIDRAGNEQYF; CDR3nt: TGTGCCAGCAGTATAGACAGGGCTGGGAACGAGCAGTACTTC; j_gene: TRBJ2-7; d_gene: TRBD1; abundance: -; v_gene: TRBV7-9; len: 14
CDR3aa: CASSLVAGALYEQYF; CDR3nt: TGCGCCAGCAGCTTGGTCGCAGGGGCACTCTACGAGCAGTACTTC; j_gene: TRBJ2-7; d_gene: -; abundance: -; v_gene: TRBV5-1; len: 15
CDR3aa: CASSVLAGGDTGELFF; CDR3nt: TGTGCCAGCAGTGTTCTAGCGGGAGGTGATACCGGGGAGCTGTTTTTT; j_gene: TRBJ2-2; d_gene: TRBD2; abundance: few; v_gene: TRBV6-4; len: 16
CDR3aa: CASSLSGGQTPPSDF; CDR3nt: TGTGCCAGCAGCTTATCGGGGGGGCAGACCCCCCCCTCGGACTTC; j_gene: TRBJ2-7; d_gene: TRBD2; abundance: -; v_gene: TRBV7-9; len: 15
CDR3aa: CASSLDSGGPDTQYF; CDR3nt: TGCGCCAGCAGCTTGGATAGCGGCGGACCAGATACGCAGTATTTT; j_gene: TRBJ2-3; d_gene: -; abundance: many; v_gene: TRBV5-1; len: 15
CDR3aa: CASSLADPGEQFF; CDR3nt: TGTGCCAGCAGCTTAGCCGACCCTGGTGAGCAGTTCTTC; j_gene: TRBJ2-1; d_gene: -; abundance: -; v_gene: TRBV11-3; len: 13
CDR3aa: CASRSWRFPSSYNEQFF; CDR3nt: TGCGCCAGCAGATCGTGGAGGTTCCCCAGCTCCTACAATGAGCAGTTCTTC; j_gene: TRBJ2-1; d_gene: -; abundance: -; v_gene: TRBV5-1; len: 17
CDR3aa: CASSLGSSGDGLYGYTF; CDR3nt: TGCGCCAGCAGCTTGGGCTCTTCAGGAGATGGGCTCTATGGCTACACCTTC; j_gene: TRBJ1-2; d_gene: -; abundance: -; v_gene: TRBV5-1; len: 17
CDR3aa: CASSLARFPTSNQPQHF; CDR3nt: TGTGCCAGCAGCTTAGCGCGGTTCCCGACTAGCAATCAGCCCCAGCATTTT; j_gene: TRBJ1-5; d_gene: -; abundance: few; v_gene: TRBV7-6; len: 17
CDR3aa: CASSLAGLAGRTDTQYF; CDR3nt: TGTGCCAGCAGTTTGGCGGGACTAGCGGGGCGCACAGATACGCAGTATTTT; j_gene: TRBJ2-3; d_gene: TRBD2; abundance: few; v_gene: TRBV27; len: 17
CDR3aa: CASSLGGDLSEQFF; CDR3nt: TGTGCCAGCAGCTTAGGAGGGGACTTATCTGAGCAGTTCTTC; j_gene: TRBJ2-1; d_gene: -; abundance: once; v_gene: TRBV7-9; len: 14
CDR3aa: CASSPRDSLRNEQFF; CDR3nt: TGTGCCAGCAGCCCCCGGGACAGCCTCCGCAATGAGCAGTTCTTC; j_gene: TRBJ2-1; d_gene: TRBD1; abundance: -; v_gene: TRBV5-6; len: 15
CDR3aa: CASSENVRGPFNPNAQYF; CDR3nt: TGTGCCAGCAGTGAAAATGTGAGGGGACCTTTTAACCCGAATGCCCAGTACTTC; j_gene: TRBJ2-5; d_gene: -; abundance: -; v_gene: TRBV6-1; len: 18
CDR3aa: CASSGVGKGEQYF; CDR3nt: TGTGCCAGCAGCGGGGTGGGGAAAGGCGAGCAGTACTTC; j_gene: TRBJ2-7; d_gene: -; abundance: -; v_gene: TRBV6-5; len: 13
CDR3aa: CAWSGLAGSVDTQYF; CDR3nt: TGTGCCTGGAGTGGACTAGCGGGATCAGTAGATACGCAGTATTTT; j_gene: TRBJ2-3; d_gene: TRBD2; abundance: -; v_gene: TRBV30; len: 15
CDR3aa: CASSERGQGVGDTIYF; CDR3nt: TGCGCCAGCAGCGAGAGGGGACAGGGGGTTGGGGACACCATATATTTT; j_gene: TRBJ1-3; d_gene: TRBD1; abundance: -; v_gene: TRBV4-1; len: 16
CDR3aa: CASSVGGPVGEQFF; CDR3nt: TGTGCCAGCAGCGTAGGTGGGCCGGTGGGTGAGCAGTTCTTC; j_gene: TRBJ2-1; d_gene: -; abundance: -; v_gene: TRBV9; len: 14
CDR3aa: CASSLDRAETQYF; CDR3nt: TGTGCCAGCAGCTTAGACAGGGCAGAGACCCAGTACTTC; j_gene: TRBJ2-5; d_gene: -; abundance: few; v_gene: TRBV11-2; len: 13
CDR3aa: CATSREASGGTDTQYF; CDR3nt: TGTGCCACCAGCAGAGAGGCTAGCGGGGGCACAGATACGCAGTATTTT; j_gene: TRBJ2-3; d_gene: TRBD2; abundance: -; v_gene: TRBV15; len: 16
CDR3aa: CASTGASYEQYF; CDR3nt: TGTGCCAGCACCGGCGCTTCCTACGAGCAGTACTTC; j_gene: TRBJ2-7; d_gene: -; abundance: -; v_gene: TRBV7-9; len: 12
CDR3aa: CAWSVGGGYTF; CDR3nt: TGTGCCTGGAGTGTCGGGGGAGGCTACACCTTC; j_gene: TRBJ1-2; d_gene: -; abundance: -; v_gene: TRBV30; len: 11
CDR3aa: CASSPGQVGTNEKLFF; CDR3nt: TGTGCCAGCTCACCAGGACAGGTCGGGACTAATGAAAAACTGTTTTTT; j_gene: TRBJ1-4; d_gene: TRBD1; abundance: -; v_gene: TRBV18; len: 16